Sequencing of this TCR beta chain was carried out in a study of blood T cell repertoires in COVID-19. Overall study: The study drew acute and convalescent COVID-19 samples from the United States, Italy and Spain. Nucleic acid was either cDNA or gDNA, and it came from T cells, B-cell-depleted T cells, or PBMCs.

Original processing notes: Reference gene primer amplification yielded estimated nucleated cell counts. Sequencing was performed with immunoSEQ multiplex PCR; in TCRdb, only in-frame clones are kept and a portion is missing. V and J calls and clone size come straight from that table; D and trimming were deduced from the DNA. The table shows 100,000 to 150,000 clones, with about four fifths occurring only once. CDR1 and CDR2 (germline): GTSNPN, SVGIG (reference sequence). Deletions cut 3 bases from V and 0 bases from J, with 9 bases between. The CDR3 is made up of 15 amino acids. The source material was peripheral blood. This TCR came from a woman of 80 years or more with acute or convalescent COVID-19. This chain uses TRBV30 with TRBJ2-6; a weak D match, TRBD1 (5 bases). The CDR3 sequence is CAWSRDSSGANVLTF. The CDR3 DNA reads TGTGCCTGGAGCAGAGACAGCTCTGGGGCCAACGTCCTGACTTTC.